Sequencing of this T cell receptor beta chain was carried out in a study of blood T cells in healthy people across ages. The germline V and J ends were trimmed by 1 base and 10 bases, with 16 bases remaining between them. The CDR3 spans 14 residues. Germline V CDR1 and CDR2: LGHDT, YNNKEL (reference sequence). For the second PCR, which ran for about 6 to 11 cycles, a sample-barcoded 5' primer and a J-beta primer mix were used. In TCRdb, the 5' RACE reads were re-called with MiXCR into one record per CDR3 protein. The sample consists of 1.2 million to 1.5 million distinct CDR3 sequences, almost 60% of them appearing once.

The chain carries TRBV3-1 and TRBJ1-1; D is unclear. Sequenced sample: blood. This clonotype was obtained from a man younger than 35 in good health. This CDR3 is CASSQALISHGAFF. The CDR3 DNA follows: TGTGCCAGCAGCCAAGCCCTGATTTCCCATGGAGCTTTCTTT.